The 32 T cell receptor beta chains below were found in one sample sequenced in a study of response to subunit inactivated influenza vaccine. TCRdb independently ran MiXCR on the RT-PCR reads; one entry per CDR3 protein. This table has about 170,000 distinct CDR3 sequences, approximately 12% appearing once. These data also featured in a second study, about T cells expressing NK-cell markers. That paper adds: The authors made TCR beta cDNA libraries by 5'RACE template switching. This switching added a universal primer site and UMIs.

The starting material was CD8+ T cells sorted from PBMCs, obtained approximately 12 days after vaccination. These receptors all stem from a man aged 50 to 59 who received an inactivated influenza vaccine.

The chain has TRBV5-1 and TRBJ2-1, with 9 bases aligning to TRBD1. Germline CDR1 and CDR2: SGHRS and YFSETQ. This CDR3 comprises 17 residues. Trimming cost V 4 bases and J 0 bases; bases outside gene matches: 8. Here the CDR3 reads CASSGGDRDYSYNEQFF. The DNA of the CDR3 is TGCGCCAGCAGCGGGGGGGACAGGGACTACTCCTACAATGAGCAGTTCTTC.

The J gene is TRBJ1-4, the V gene TRBV29-1, with TRBD1 matching 7 bases. CDR3 length: 12 residues. Unmatched junction bases numbered 4, after V lost 4 bases and J lost 8 bases. CDR1 and CDR2 from the germline V gene are SQVTM and ANQGSEA. This CDR3 is CSVGQGGEKLFF. CDR3 nucleotides: TGCAGCGTTGGACAGGGAGGAGAAAAACTGTTTTTT. Full variable domain (missing parts from reference TRBV29-1 and TRBJ1-4): SAVISQKPSRDICQRGTSLTIQCQVDSQVTMMFWYRQQPGQSLTLIATANQGSEATYESGFVIDKFPISRPNLTFSTLTVSNMSPEDSSIYLCSVGQGGEKLFFGSGTQLSVL.

This clonotype was observed a handful of times. CDR3 nucleotide sequence: TGTGCCAGCAGCTCCGGGACGACTGGCTACACCTTC. It codes for CASSSGTTGYTF. The gene calls are TRBV7-6 and TRBJ1-2, with D possibly being TRBD1 (5 bases). Germline assignment: CDR1 SGHVS and CDR2 FNYEAQ. The CDR3 extends over 12 amino acids. V gave up 4 bases and J gave up 7 bases, with 10 bases separating them.

V is TRBV7-9 and J is TRBJ2-1; 9 bases fit TRBD2. The germline V gene encodes CDR1 SEHNR and CDR2 FQNEAQ (reference sequence). This CDR3 is 13 amino acids long. V shed 3 bases and J 8 bases; nucleotides not matched to a gene: 2. DNA of the CDR3: TGTGCCAGCAGCTTGACTAGCGGTCATGAGCAGTTCTTC. This encodes CASSLTSGHEQFF.

This clonotype has at least ten counts. The chain recombines TRBV4-1 with TRBJ1-1, with 7 nucleotides matching TRBD1. Germline CDR1 is MGHRA and CDR2 is YSYEKL. This CDR3 has 14 amino acids. With 2 bases clipped from V and 4 bases from J, the junction kept 4 bases outside the gene matches. The CDR3: CASSQWQGGTEAFF. As DNA, the CDR3 is TGCGCCAGCAGCCAATGGCAGGGGGGCACTGAAGCTTTCTTT.

This clonotype was seen ten or more times. The rearrangement joins TRBV14 to TRBJ2-5, with no clear D. V lost 3 bases and J 2 bases, leaving 13 bases between the germline ends. Looked up from germline, CDR1 is SGHDN and CDR2 is FVKESK. CDR3 length: 15 residues. In DNA form, the CDR3 reads TGTGCCAGCAGCCATGGTTTGTCAATACAAGAGACCCAGTACTTC. This encodes CASSHGLSIQETQYF.

The genes are TRBV6-7 and TRBJ2-3, with 8 bases fitting TRBD1. TRBV6-7 is given ORF status, its function remaining uncertain. V shed 6 bases and J 5 bases; nucleotides not matched to a gene: 19. This CDR3 spans 18 amino acids. CDR3 coding DNA: TGTGCCAGCAGAAACCCGGACAGGGCAGGGTTTGGAAAAGATACGCAGTATTTT. Translating it yields CASRNPDRAGFGKDTQYF.

In its sample, this clonotype was seen a few times. The chain uses TRBV27 and TRBJ2-7; 10 positions agree with TRBD1. CDR1 and CDR2 from the germline V gene are MNHEY and SMNVEV (reference sequence). This CDR3 has 15 residues. V trimming: 4 bases; J trimming: 6 bases; junction bases outside the gene matches: 9. The CDR3 DNA is TGTGCCAGCAGTTACGGGACAGGGGCTTTCCTCGAGCAGTACTTC. Translating it yields CASSYGTGAFLEQYF.

This clonotype was seen at least ten times. This chain connects TRBV12-5 to TRBJ2-1, with D possibly TRBD2 on 5 matching bases. Per the germline V gene, CDR1 is LGHNT and CDR2 is FRNRAP. This CDR3 region has 12 residues. V was pared by 5 bases and J by 10 bases, with 12 bases between. The CDR3 bases are TGTGCTAGTGGTCCGGGGAGCGGAGAGCAGTTCTTC. Amino acid sequence: CASGPGSGEQFF.

The chain links TRBV4-3 to TRBJ2-3; 7 bases match TRBD2. The V gene's germline CDR1 is LGHNA and CDR2 YSLEER. This CDR3 spans 16 amino acids. V lost 3 bases and J lost 4; bases outside the gene matches: 10. DNA of the CDR3: TGCGCCAGCAGCCAGATAGGGACTACTCTCGCAGATACGCAGTATTTT. It codes for CASSQIGTTLADTQYF.

On this clonotype: A junction end diverges from the germline sequence, so it may reflect a read error. This chain connects TRBV7-8 to TRBJ2-3; D is unresolved. The CDR3 sequence is 14 residues long. Germline V lookup: CDR1 SGHVS, CDR2 FQNEAQ. Here the CDR3 DNA reads TGTGCCAGCAGCCCCTGGAAAGCCACAGATACGCACTATTTT. It specifies CASSPWKATDTHYF.

The rearrangement uses TRBV27 and TRBJ2-7; 9 positions match TRBD2. The CDR3 sequence is 14 residues long. The V and J ends lost 4 bases and 4 bases, in that order; junction bases with no gene match: 5. Germline V CDR1 and CDR2: MNHEY, SMNVEV (reference sequence). The CDR3 sequence: CASSSSGRWYEQYF. DNA of the CDR3: TGTGCCAGCAGTTCCAGCGGGAGGTGGTACGAGCAGTACTTC.

Concerning this clonotype: A single base separates this from a much larger clone, so it may be a read error. This chain uses TRBV29-1 with TRBJ2-1, with 7 bases identical to TRBD2. There are 15 residues in the CDR3. Looked up from germline, CDR1 is SQVTM and CDR2 is ANQGSEA. The J segment lost 1 base and the V segment lost 1 base, leaving 4 bases of the junction unmatched. DNA for the CDR3: TGCAGCGTTGAAGCTCGACTAGCTTCCTACAATGAGCAGTTCTTC. Residues: CSVEARLASYNEQFF.

This sequence joins TRBV29-1 and TRBJ2-7; TRBD2 is a possible D gene (5 bases). Trimming took off 2 bases at V and 3 bases at J, with 14 bases between the two ends. The length of the CDR3 is 14 residues. CDR1 and CDR2 from the germline V gene are SQVTM and ANQGSEA. The CDR3 loop reads CSVEFRAGNYEQYF. In DNA, the CDR3 is TGCAGCGTTGAATTTCGTGCCGGGAACTACGAGCAGTACTTC.

Ten or more counts support this clonotype. The V call is TRBV29-1, the J call TRBJ2-1, with a possible D match to TRBD2 (6 bases). V was pared by 0 bases and J by 0 bases, with 21 bases between. The germline V gene encodes CDR1 SQVTM and CDR2 ANQGSEA. The CDR3 consists of 19 residues. CDR3 DNA: TGCAGCGTTGAAGATCTTTTGAGCGGGCCTCACCGCTCCTACAATGAGCAGTTCTTC. It is translated as CSVEDLLSGPHRSYNEQFF.

This rearrangement joins TRBV5-1 to TRBJ2-1; 9 nucleotides align to TRBD2. This CDR3 has 15 amino acids. The J segment lost 5 bases and the V segment lost 0 bases, leaving 3 bases of the junction unmatched. Germline CDR1 reads SGHRS; CDR2 reads YFSETQ. The CDR3 loop reads CASSLEVAGDNEQFF. CDR3 bases: TGCGCCAGCAGCTTGGAGGTAGCGGGAGACAATGAGCAGTTCTTC.

This clonotype was observed at least ten times. The rearrangement links TRBV20-1 to TRBJ2-5; perhaps D is TRBD1 or TRBD2 (7 bases each). The germline V gene encodes CDR1 DFQATT and CDR2 SNEGSKA (reference sequence). CDR3 length equals 16 residues. Trimming left V 3 bases short and J 5 bases short, with 22 bases between. CDR3 sequence: CSASRGGGGSLETQYF. CDR3 nucleotides: TGCAGTGCTAGTCGAGGGGGAGGGGGCTCTTTGGAGACCCAGTACTTC.

About this clonotype itself: The junction and the germline gene differ at one end; a read error may be behind it. The chain uses TRBV12-3 or TRBV12-4 and TRBJ1-4; D is undetermined. The CDR3 loop spans 15 amino acids. This CDR3 reads CASSSRGLIYDKLFF. The CDR3, as DNA: TGTGCCAGCAGTTCCCGTGGGCTGATCTATGATAAACTGTTTTTT.

This clonotype occurred a few times. This chain connects TRBV28 to TRBJ2-7; tentatively, D is TRBD2 (7 bases). V was trimmed by 4 bases and J by 4 bases, leaving 23 bases between them. Germline V gene lookup returns CDR1 MDHEN and CDR2 SYDVKM. The CDR3 is 17 residues long. CDR3 sequence (DNA): TGTGCCAGCAGTTCGGTCAAGGGGGGAGGGCCGCTATACGAGCAGTACTTC. Its translation: CASSSVKGGGPLYEQYF.

In this sample, this clonotype turned up many times. This chain uses TRBV4-3 with TRBJ2-7; D remains unclear. Trimming cost V 2 bases and J 5 bases, with 16 bases left between them. The CDR3 covers 15 residues. Germline values: CDR1 LGHNA, CDR2 YSLEER. DNA for the CDR3: TGCGCCAGCAGCCAATATTCCAGTAGGGTCCACGAGCAGTACTTC. As protein: CASSQYSSRVHEQYF.

V usage is TRBV15 and J usage is TRBJ2-3, with D perhaps matching TRBD1 or TRBD2 (5 bases each). The CDR3 spans 13 residues. Per germline, CDR1 LNHNV and CDR2 YYDKDF (reference sequence). Deletions cut 3 bases from V and 3 bases from J, with 7 bases between. CDR3 amino acids: CATSSGGTDTQYF. In nucleotides, the CDR3 is TGTGCCACCAGCAGTGGGGGTACAGATACGCAGTATTTT.

Regarding this clonotype: A much larger clone differs by one base, so this may be a read error. The rearrangement joins TRBV6-5 to TRBJ2-5; D is uncertain. The CDR3 has 11 amino acids. Trimming took 2 bases from V and 7 from J, leaving 5 bases between them. CDR1 and CDR2 (germline): MNHEY, SVGAGI. In DNA form, the CDR3 reads TGTGCCAGCAGTTACACCTGGACCCAGTACTTC. Translating gives CASSYTWTQYF.

The chain carries TRBV25-1 and TRBJ2-7, with 9 bases identical to TRBD1. The germline CDR1 and CDR2 sequences are MGHDK and SYGVNS. This CDR3 contains 15 residues. V trimming: 5 bases; J trimming: 3 bases; junction bases outside the gene matches: 8. The CDR3 region has the DNA TGTGCCAGCAGTCCCGGGGGGACAGGGTTCTACGAGCAGTACTTC. Amino acids: CASSPGGTGFYEQYF.

This clonotype turned up a few times. The V and J genes are TRBV11-2 and TRBJ2-3; D may be TRBD2 (5 bases). Trimming took off 2 bases at V and 6 bases at J, with 9 bases between the two ends. CDR1 SGHAT and CDR2 FQNNGV come from the germline V gene. The CDR3 runs 13 residues. CDR3 bases: TGTGCCAGCAGCTTACTAGCTACGGATACGCAGTATTTT. Protein: CASSLLATDTQYF. Full variable domain (rest looked up from reference TRBV11-2 and TRBJ2-3): EAGVAQSPRYKIIEKRQSVAFWCNPISGHATLYWYQQILGQGPKLLIQFQNNGVVDDSQLPKDRFSAERLKGVDSTLKIQPAKLEDSAVYLCASSLLATDTQYFGPGTRLTVL.

The chain employs TRBV7-9 and TRBJ2-3, with 8 positions matching TRBD2. Trimming took 2 bases from V and 0 from J; bases not matched to a gene: 4. The V gene's germline CDR1 is SEHNR and CDR2 FQNEAQ (reference sequence). The length of the CDR3 is 16 residues. CDR3 nucleotides: TGTGCCAGCAGCTTACCCCGGGAGGGGAGCACAGATACGCAGTATTTT. Amino acids: CASSLPREGSTDTQYF.

CDR3 in amino acids: CASSSSTSPNEQYF. CDR3 sequence (DNA): TGTGCCAGCAGTTCGTCGACTAGCCCCAACGAGCAGTACTTC. The chain has TRBV28 and TRBJ2-7, with 7 positions matching TRBD2. Trimming at V came to 4 bases and at J to 5 bases, leaving 8 bases not matched to a gene. Germline V gene sequence: CDR1 MDHEN, CDR2 SYDVKM. This CDR3 is built from 14 residues.

This clonotype was detected only a few times. V gene TRBV2 combines with J gene TRBJ2-1; D remains unclear. Germline CDR1 is SNHLY and CDR2 is FYNNEI. Trimming took off 5 bases at V and 4 bases at J, with 9 bases between the two ends. The CDR3 has 13 residues. The CDR3 coding sequence is TGTGCCAGCAGTACGGACGGATACAATGAGCAGTTCTTC. This sequence encodes CASSTDGYNEQFF.

This chain links TRBV10-3 with TRBJ2-1; D is ambiguous. Germline V lookup: CDR1 ENHRY, CDR2 SYGVKD. The CDR3 is 15 amino acids. Trimming cost V 0 bases and J 6 bases, with 12 bases left between them. The CDR3 DNA is TGTGCCATCAGTGAGTCATGGGGTTCAATCAATGAGCAGTTCTTC. Amino acids: CAISESWGSINEQFF.

CDR3 DNA sequence: TGTGCCACATCTCGGGGTCGGGCTGAAGCTTTCTTT. Its protein is CATSRGRAEAFF. The chain links TRBV6-5 to TRBJ1-1; D is uncertain. V lost 10 bases to trimming and J lost 6 bases, with 15 bases between them. CDR1 and CDR2 (germline): MNHEY, SVGAGI. This CDR3 spans 12 amino acids.

This clonotype came up a few times. The CDR3 DNA follows: TGTGCCAGCAGCCTACCGGGACAGGGGACATATGGCTACACCTTC. Residues: CASSLPGQGTYGYTF. The V call is TRBV5-6, the J call TRBJ1-2, with 10 nucleotides matching TRBD1. In germline, CDR1 is SGHDT, CDR2 YYEEEE. V gave up 4 bases and J gave up 5 bases; unmatched junction bases: 8. There are 15 residues in the CDR3.

This clonotype was counted a few times. This chain uses TRBV6-5 with TRBJ1-2; no firm D call. Trimming cost V 4 bases and J 4 bases, with 16 bases left between them. Germline CDR1 and CDR2: MNHEY and SVGAGI. The CDR3 extends over 15 amino acids. The CDR3 protein is CASSFSLDNPYGYTF. CDR3 coding DNA: TGTGCCAGCAGTTTTTCACTCGACAACCCCTATGGCTACACCTTC.

In its sample, this clonotype was seen a few times. The chain is built from TRBV5-4 and TRBJ2-3, with D possibly matching TRBD1 (5 bases). This CDR3 contains 13 residues. Germline CDR1 and CDR2: SGHNT and YYREEE (reference sequence). V lost 6 bases and J 2 bases, leaving 10 bases between the germline ends. The DNA for the CDR3 is TGTGCCAGCAAATTGACAGTCACAGATACGCAGTATTTT. Amino acids: CASKLTVTDTQYF.